This T cell receptor beta chain was profiled in a study of PD-1 blockade in mismatch repair-deficient tumors. Background on the study: All were previously treated, progressing patients with some twelve mismatch repair-deficient cancer types.

Comments on this clone: Its antigen is still unknown.

Measured with immunoSEQ multiplex PCR; TCRdb has only the in-frame clones, and not every one. This repertoire shows 100,000 to 150,000 clones, around 86% found once; its top ten account for roughly 13%. Overall study findings and caveats: Rapid post-treatment expansion, then contraction, generally preceding radiologic response, marked tumor-resident clones.

Mismatch repair deficiency was confirmed in all patients, by PCR or immunohistochemistry. The TCR-sequenced patients were three responders to pembrolizumab. Sequenced material: peripheral blood, taken 44 weeks after starting pembrolizumab. This sequence was found in an adult with mismatch repair-deficient cancer.

The DNA for the CDR3 is TGTGCCAGCAGTTACAGGGTATTCGGCTATGGCTACACCTTC. Protein sequence: CASSYRVFGYGYTF. J is TRBJ1-2 and V is TRBV6-5, with unresolved D. The CDR3 sequence is 14 residues long. CDR1 and CDR2 (germline): MNHEY, SVGAGI. V lost 2 bases and J 4 bases, leaving 11 bases between the germline ends.